This record covers a single T cell receptor beta chain. Antigen unknown. After constant-region reverse-primer amplification, full-length variable regions underwent semi-nested PCR with Nested Universal Primer A. TCRdb processed the 5' RACE reads anew with MiXCR; each CDR3 protein has one entry. Of roughly 56,000 distinct CDR3 sequences listed, roughly 30% were seen once; the top ten hold about 2.3%. The germline V gene encodes CDR1 LNHNV and CDR2 YYDKDF (reference sequence). The germline V and J ends were trimmed by 5 bases and 8 bases, with 12 bases remaining between them. The CDR3 extends over 13 amino acids. Study outcomes and limitations: The larger cohort examined one V-J beta rearrangement, not whole repertoires. Tumor-infiltrating Treg TCR alpha and beta sequences overlapped most with tumor naive CD4+ T cells, then blood naive.

This clonotype was sampled from a female donor with breast cancer. V usage is TRBV15 and J usage is TRBJ1-4; the D is unclear. The sample consisted of tumor-infiltrating naive CD4+ T cells sorted from the breast tumor. The subset denotes: naive CD4+ T cells, CD4+CD45RA+CD25-. CDR3 sequence: CATSPPNSEKLFF. For the CDR3, the DNA is TGTGCCACCAGCCCACCGAATTCAGAAAAACTGTTTTTT.